Here is one TCR beta chain with its context. TCRdb keeps only in-frame clones here, not all; method: immunoSEQ multiplex PCR. The sample lists about 53,000 clones; around 91% were seen once. Germline V lookup: CDR1 MNHEY, CDR2 SMNVEV (reference sequence). There are 17 residues in the CDR3. Trimming at V came to 6 bases and at J to 7 bases, leaving 19 bases not matched to a gene. These data belong to a study of OX40 agonist ivuxolimab in advanced cancers. This receptor was obtained from an adult with an advanced solid tumor such as melanoma, head and neck, liver or kidney cancer. V gene TRBV27 combines with J gene TRBJ2-3; 7 bases agree with TRBD1. The sequenced sample was CD4+ or CD8+ T cells sorted from blood, obtained in a trial of the OX40 agonist ivuxolimab. For the CDR3, the DNA is TGTGCCAGCAGCCGCCCGGGACAGCCTACCAACGTCCATACGCAGTATTTT. It codes for CASSRPGQPTNVHTQYF.